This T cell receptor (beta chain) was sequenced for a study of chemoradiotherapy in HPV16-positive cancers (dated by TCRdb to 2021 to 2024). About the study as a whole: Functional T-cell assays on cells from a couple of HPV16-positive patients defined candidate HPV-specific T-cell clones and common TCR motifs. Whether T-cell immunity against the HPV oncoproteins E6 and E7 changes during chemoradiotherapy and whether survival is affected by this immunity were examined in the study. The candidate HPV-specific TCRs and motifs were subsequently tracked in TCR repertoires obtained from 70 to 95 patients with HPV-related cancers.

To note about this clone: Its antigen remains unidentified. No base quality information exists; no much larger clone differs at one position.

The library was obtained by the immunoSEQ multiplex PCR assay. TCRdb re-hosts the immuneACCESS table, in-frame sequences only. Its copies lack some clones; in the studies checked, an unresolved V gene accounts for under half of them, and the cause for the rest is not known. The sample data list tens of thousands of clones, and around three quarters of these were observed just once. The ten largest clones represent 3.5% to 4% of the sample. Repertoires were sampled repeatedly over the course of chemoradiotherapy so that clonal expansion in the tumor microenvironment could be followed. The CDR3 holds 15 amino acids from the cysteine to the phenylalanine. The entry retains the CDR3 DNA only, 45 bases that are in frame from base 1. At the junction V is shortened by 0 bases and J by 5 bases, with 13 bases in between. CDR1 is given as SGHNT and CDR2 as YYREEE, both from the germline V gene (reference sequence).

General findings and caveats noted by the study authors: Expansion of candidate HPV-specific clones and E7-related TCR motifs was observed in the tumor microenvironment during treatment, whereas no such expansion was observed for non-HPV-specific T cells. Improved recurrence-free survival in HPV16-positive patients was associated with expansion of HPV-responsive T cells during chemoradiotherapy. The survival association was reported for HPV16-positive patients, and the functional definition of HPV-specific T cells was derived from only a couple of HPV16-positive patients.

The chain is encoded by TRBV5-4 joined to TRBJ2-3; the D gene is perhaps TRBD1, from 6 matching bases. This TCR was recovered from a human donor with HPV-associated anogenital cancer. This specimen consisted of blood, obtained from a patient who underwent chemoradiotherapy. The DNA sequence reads TGTGCCAGCAGCTTGGGGGGGCGAACTCTAGATACGCAGTATTTT. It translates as CASSLGGRTLDTQYF.